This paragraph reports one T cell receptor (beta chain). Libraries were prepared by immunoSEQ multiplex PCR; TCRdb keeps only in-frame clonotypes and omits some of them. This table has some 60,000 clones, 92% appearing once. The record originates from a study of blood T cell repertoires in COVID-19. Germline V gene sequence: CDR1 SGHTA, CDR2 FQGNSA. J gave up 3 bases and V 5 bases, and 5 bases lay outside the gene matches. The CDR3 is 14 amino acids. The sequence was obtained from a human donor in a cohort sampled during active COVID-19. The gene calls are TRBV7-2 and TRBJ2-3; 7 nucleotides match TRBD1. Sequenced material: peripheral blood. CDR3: CASSQGVNTDTQYF. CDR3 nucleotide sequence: TGTGCCAGCAGCCAGGGGGTTAATACAGATACGCAGTATTTT.